The source of this T cell receptor beta chain is a study of T cell responses to AZD1222 COVID-19 vaccine. Sequencing was performed with immunoSEQ multiplex PCR; in TCRdb, only in-frame clones are kept and a portion is missing. The sample holds about 220,000 clones, 90% to 95% seen once. The V gene lost 2 bases and the J gene lost 3 bases, with 11 bases spanning the gap. Germline CDR1 and CDR2: SGHRS and YFSETQ. The CDR3 has 14 residues. Study-wide points: All repertoire sampling was performed exclusively after the peak T cell response.

A word on this clone: Its target is unknown.

V usage is TRBV5-1 and J usage is TRBJ1-1; possible D gene TRBD1, 6 bases. The origin of this receptor is an adult in good health. Sequenced material: peripheral blood, taken on day 0 of MenACWY control vaccination. The CDR3 spells CASSFRDTYTEAFF. In DNA, the CDR3 is TGCGCCAGCAGCTTTAGGGACACCTACACTGAAGCTTTCTTT.